This TCR beta chain is drawn from a study of neoadjuvant anti-PD-1 for oral cavity cancer. Per the germline V gene, CDR1 is DFQATT and CDR2 is SNEGSKA (reference sequence). The V and J ends lost 6 bases and 7 bases respectively, with 12 bases between them. The CDR3 totals 11 residues. Only in-frame clones appear in the TCRdb table, and some are missing; sequencing was by immunoSEQ multiplex PCR. The sample shows about 7,200 clones, 50% to 70% of them seen only once. This chain joins TRBV20-1 and TRBJ1-2; TRBD1 is a possible D gene (5 bases). Sequences were derived from tumor tissue, sampled before nivolumab (anti-PD-1) treatment. The TCR originated in a person aged 35-79 years with oral cavity squamous cell carcinoma. The DNA of the CDR3 is TGCAGTGCCTGGGGGGGGAGTGGCTACACCTTC. Amino acids: CSAWGGSGYTF.